This T cell receptor (beta chain) was profiled in a study of blood T cell repertoires in COVID-19. In the original analysis: Quantification of nucleated cells was approximated via reference gene primer amplification. Sequencing was performed with immunoSEQ multiplex PCR; in TCRdb, only in-frame clones are kept and a portion is missing. V, J and clone size reflect that table, while D and trimming were determined from the DNA. The sample lists around 250,000 clones; 75% to 95% were seen once. The CDR3 length is 15 residues. V was clipped by 6 bases and J by 2 bases, with 16 bases between them. Germline CDR1 MDHEN, CDR2 SYDVKM.

The J gene is TRBJ1-1, the V gene TRBV28, with TRBD1 as a possible D gene (5 bases). This clonotype originated in a man in his forties or fifties who had been exposed to COVID-19. Sequences were obtained from PBMCs or T cells enriched from blood (not recorded which). CDR3 amino acids: CASRKLRGVNTEAFF. CDR3 DNA: TGTGCCAGCAGAAAACTCCGGGGGGTTAACACTGAAGCTTTCTTT. Complete variable domain (other parts from reference TRBV28 and TRBJ1-1): DVKVTQSSRYLVKRTGEKVFLECVQDMDHENMFWYRQDPGLGLRLIYFSYDVKMKEKGDIPEGYSVSREKKERFSLILESASTNQTSMYLCASRKLRGVNTEAFFGQGTRLTVV.